This T cell receptor (beta chain) was sequenced during a study of blood T cell repertoires in COVID-19 (dated by TCRdb to about 2020). Study-wide context: Collaborator samples came from the United States, Italy and Spain and covered acute and convalescent phases of COVID-19. The prospective study material was composed of cDNA or gDNA derived from T cells, B-cell-depleted T cells, or PBMCs. Subjects who had been exposed to COVID-19, were actively infected with it, or had recovered from it provided the deeply sampled blood TCRbeta repertoires that made up the dataset. The repertoires were released in a freely available public database meant as a resource for research on the immune response to SARS-CoV-2. Samples were obtained from the ongoing ImmuneRACE study (first 160 participants) and from 1,254 subjects provided by 6 global collaborators. Nearly every sample came with metadata listing a de-identified subject ID, COVID-19 status, age in years and sex. Where available, HLA class I and class II types were obtained from metadata supplied by the sample provider rather than from assay-based typing. What the authors observed across the whole study: The amount of clinical and demographic metadata varied by source and participant and was provided uncurated.

Enrolling through a virtual design, the prospective study's participants ranged in age from roughly 18 to 100 years and lived across some 23 United States geographic areas. To assign participants to cohorts, the prospective study relied on clinical history that participants themselves reported in a screening survey and a study questionnaire. Recovered participants in ImmuneRACE Cohort 3 were defined by two consecutive negative NP/OP PCR tests, clearance by a healthcare professional, or resolution of symptoms. Each participant in the prospective study had whole blood, serum and a nasopharyngeal or oropharyngeal swab collected by mobile phlebotomists. Participants in the prospective study had the option to provide additional blood draws and questionnaires over a 2-month period. Blood samples from the prospective study were shipped frozen or at room temperature prior to DNA extraction. The CDR3 contains 15 residues, cysteine and phenylalanine counted. The retained sequence is limited to the CDR3, 45 bases, with the frame set at the first base. The CDR1 and CDR2 encoded by the germline V gene are SGHRS and YFSETQ. The junction carries 12 bases between V and J, which are trimmed by 0 bases and 2 bases respectively.

TCRbeta CDR3 regions were amplified from genomic DNA using the immunoSEQ Assay, a bias-controlled multiplex PCR. The study's own analysis went as follows. Nucleated cell counts per sample were estimated from amplification of reference gene primers within the assay. Sequence reads were collapsed and filtered to measure the absolute abundance of every unique TCRbeta CDR3 rearrangement. For each sample, productive Simpson clonality was calculated as the square root of Simpson's diversity index over productive rearrangements. TCRdb re-hosts the immuneACCESS table, in-frame sequences only. Its copies lack some clones; in the studies checked, an unresolved V gene accounts for under half of them, and the cause for the rest is not known. V and J calls plus clone size are reproduced from that table; the DNA served to infer D and trimming. The sample table records 300,000 to 350,000 clones; approximately 88% of these occur just once. Of the sample, about 5% falls within the top ten clones.

A word on this clone: The antigen it binds to is not known. No much larger clonotype is one base removed from it; base qualities were not supplied.

The TCR was taken from a man aged 30 to 45 who had recovered from COVID-19. The rearrangement joined TRBV5-1 to TRBJ2-7; the D gene is possibly TRBD1, with 5 bases matching. Input material: PBMCs or T cells enriched from blood (not recorded which). The DNA is as follows: TGCGCCAGCAGCTTGGAATGGGGCAGGACCTACGAGCAGTACTTC. It encodes CASSLEWGRTYEQYF.